The subject of this entry is one T cell receptor beta chain. Different DNA sequences within this sample yield the same CDR3. These data are taken from a study of shared clonotypes between healthy human individuals. The CDR3 sequence is 14 residues long. The V gene's germline CDR1 is SGHRS and CDR2 YFSETQ. V was trimmed by 0 bases and J by 8 bases, leaving 11 bases between them. TCRdb keeps only in-frame clones here, not all; method: immunoSEQ multiplex PCR. The table lists a few million clones, more than 80% of them singletons. This chain connects TRBV5-1 to TRBJ1-4; D is possibly TRBD1 (6 bases). The origin of this receptor is a man aged 18 to 30 in good health. Some clones in this sample may be carry-over from other donors' samples. Sequencing was performed on naive CD4+ T cells from PBMCs. Documented subset: CD45RA+ positively selected. CDR3 DNA sequence: TGCGCCAGCAGCTTGGGGACAGAGGGGGAAAAACTGTTTTTT. Its translation is CASSLGTEGEKLFF.